This is a list of T cell receptor beta chains from one sample in a study of T cells after yellow fever vaccination. TCRdb recomputed calls from the 5' RACE reads with MiXCR, one row per CDR3 protein. The table has 320,000 or so distinct CDR3 sequences, roughly 8.4% seen once. Sequences were derived from PBMCs, sampled approximately 40 days after the first yellow fever vaccination. The receptors originated from a man aged 18-30 years who received the YFV17D yellow fever vaccine. Both conserved end residues are trimmed from each CDR3. The size entry is marked missing in some rows and otherwise reads once, few, many or a size class.

j_gene	v_gene	abundance	CDR3aa
TRBJ1-1	TRBV5-1	NA	ASSSAIDRATEAF
TRBJ1-5	TRBV12-3/TRBV12-4	few	ASSRDPRNQPQH
TRBJ1-3	TRBV20-1	NA	SARFRITRSGNTIY
TRBJ2-3	TRBV20-1	few	SARTAGGTGTQY
TRBJ2-7	TRBV9	NA	ASSVAAGSDEQY
TRBJ1-1	TRBV25-1	NA	ASSWGTLNTEAF
TRBJ1-5	TRBV20-1	few	SATVGQGLNQPQH
TRBJ2-2	TRBV4-2	few	ASSDTKLAGAGYTGELF
TRBJ2-7	TRBV6-1	NA	ASNRAASYEQY
TRBJ2-1	TRBV7-9	NA	ASSLIGKLYNEQF
TRBJ2-5	TRBV29-1	NA	SVVVGFQETQY
TRBJ2-1	TRBV5-1	NA	ASSLGRQGSSYNEQF
TRBJ2-1	TRBV20-1	few	SARGGQGWEKSYNEQF
TRBJ2-3	TRBV5-1	few	ASSLGQGQSTDTQY
TRBJ2-1	TRBV19	NA	ASSISVSEQF
TRBJ2-3	TRBV20-1	NA	SATRLAGPTDTQY
TRBJ2-1	TRBV7-8	few	ASSHILQGSYNEQF
TRBJ1-1	TRBV29-1	NA	SVPTGDANTEAF